Each of the 21 T cell receptor beta chains below was sequenced from the same sample in a study of blood T cell repertoires in COVID-19. Assay: immunoSEQ multiplex PCR; the TCRdb copy retains only in-frame clones and omits some. The sample carries over 600,000 clones, 80% to 90% recorded once. Material: peripheral blood. The receptors shown here come from a woman between 18 and 30 years old with acute or convalescent COVID-19.

This CDR3 is CASTLRPGQGLFF. The CDR3 nucleotides are TGTGCCAGCACCCTAAGGCCGGGACAGGGACTGTTTTTT. This chain links TRBV6-5 with TRBJ1-4; 9 nucleotides align to TRBD1. V trimming: 7 bases; J trimming: 13 bases; junction bases outside the gene matches: 10. There are 13 residues in the CDR3. Germline V gene lookup returns CDR1 MNHEY and CDR2 SVGAGI.

The chain is built from TRBV5-1 and TRBJ1-2; D is unresolved. V was cut by 2 bases and J by 4 bases, with 6 bases left in between. CDR3 length equals 12 residues. The V gene's germline CDR1 is SGHRS and CDR2 YFSETQ. This chain's CDR3 is CASSLAPYGYTF. For the CDR3, the DNA is TGCGCCAGCAGCTTAGCCCCCTATGGCTACACCTTC.

The V call is TRBV7-2, the J call TRBJ1-2, with D possibly matching TRBD1 (5 bases). The V end lost 7 bases, the J end lost 6 bases, and 12 bases lay between the germline ends. The length of the CDR3 is 12 residues. Looked up from germline, CDR1 is SGHTA and CDR2 is FQGNSA. The CDR3 loop reads CASTKGVDGYTF. The CDR3 DNA follows: TGTGCCAGCACCAAAGGGGTGGATGGCTACACCTTC.

The rearrangement joins TRBV4-3 to TRBJ1-6, with D possibly TRBD1 on 6 matching bases. CDR1 is LGHNA and CDR2 is YSLEER in the germline V gene. Deletions cut 4 bases from V and 4 bases from J, with 17 bases between. The length of the CDR3 is 17 residues. DNA for the CDR3: TGCGCCAGCAGCCCTTGGACAGAGTTGACTTATAATTCACCCCTCCACTTT. Translation: CASSPWTELTYNSPLHF.

This chain joins TRBV3-1 (or the pseudogene TRBV3-2) and TRBJ2-1; D is possibly TRBD1 (6 bases). The CDR3 extends over 16 amino acids. Between the trimmed V and J ends, which lost 3 bases and 2 bases, there was a span of 14 bases. The germline V gene encodes CDR1 LGHDT and CDR2 YNNKEL (reference sequence). In DNA, the CDR3 is TGTGCCAGCAGCCATTCGACAGGAGCAACCTACAATGAGCAGTTCTTC. Encoded protein: CASSHSTGATYNEQFF.

The chain links TRBV4-3 to TRBJ2-3; D is unresolved. The V gene's germline CDR1 is LGHNA and CDR2 YSLEER. Trimming stripped 1 base from V and 2 bases from J, with 13 bases between. The CDR3 extends over 16 amino acids. Here the CDR3 reads CASSQGGQLLTDTQYF. CDR3 bases: TGCGCCAGCAGCCAAGGCGGTCAACTACTCACAGATACGCAGTATTTT.

J is TRBJ2-3 and V is TRBV6-2 or TRBV6-3; maybe TRBD2 (5 bases). CDR1 is MNHEY, CDR2 SVGEGT, per germline. V was cut by 0 bases and J by 3 bases, with 10 bases left in between. The CDR3 covers 15 residues. The CDR3 loop reads CASSYSRETTDTQYF. The DNA of the CDR3 is TGTGCCAGCAGTTACTCCCGGGAAACAACAGATACGCAGTATTTT.

The rearrangement uses TRBV5-5 and TRBJ2-7, with D perhaps TRBD1 (5 bases). CDR3 size: 14 residues. The germline gives CDR1 SGHKS, CDR2 YYEKEE (reference sequence). The V end was cut by 1 base, the J end by 2 bases, with 10 bases between. CDR3 coding DNA: TGTGCCAGCAGCTTGTCCTGGGGCGCCTACGAGCAGTACTTC. Amino acids: CASSLSWGAYEQYF.

This rearrangement joins TRBV18 to TRBJ2-1; unclear D gene. CDR1 and CDR2 (germline): KGHSH, LQKENI. This CDR3 region has 14 residues. Trimming pared 6 bases from V and 6 bases from J, leaving 15 bases between. The CDR3 sequence: CASSTASGANEQFF. DNA of the CDR3: TGTGCCAGCTCTACGGCCTCTGGAGCCAATGAGCAGTTCTTC.

The genes are TRBV6-6 and TRBJ1-3, with D unresolved. V lost 5 bases, J lost 0 bases, and 8 bases lay in between. Per germline, CDR1 MNHNY and CDR2 SVGAGI (reference sequence). The CDR3 length is 14 residues. The CDR3 nucleotides read TGTGCCAGCAGTCCCTCCTACTCTGGAAACACCATATATTTT. Residues: CASSPSYSGNTIYF.

This chain links TRBV3-1 (or the pseudogene TRBV3-2) with TRBJ2-7; D is uncertain. Germline CDR1 LGHDT, CDR2 YNNKEL (reference sequence). V was cut by 0 bases and J by 6 bases, with 12 bases left in between. This CDR3 is 14 amino acids long. CDR3 in DNA: TGTGCCAGCAGCCAAGATTACAGTACACGCGAGCAGTACTTC. Its translation is CASSQDYSTREQYF.

The gene calls are TRBV5-4 and TRBJ1-1; tentatively, D is TRBD1 (5 bases). Germline lookup yields CDR1 SGHNT and CDR2 YYREEE (reference sequence). This CDR3 is 15 amino acids long. The ends were cut back, 4 bases at V and 1 base at J, with 14 bases in the middle. In DNA, the CDR3 is TGTGCCAGCAGCCTCCGGACCGGACAGAACACTGAAGCTTTCTTT. It encodes CASSLRTGQNTEAFF.

V and J are TRBV7-8 and TRBJ1-2, with TRBD1 as a possible D gene (6 bases). Trimming took 4 bases from V and 3 from J, leaving 21 bases between them. Germline CDR1 and CDR2: SGHVS and FQNEAQ. The CDR3 is made up of 17 amino acids. CDR3 residues: CASSSMIGTRGDYGYTF. DNA for the CDR3: TGTGCCAGCAGCTCGATGATAGGGACACGGGGTGACTATGGCTACACCTTC.

The CDR3 is CASSIERTGHYGYTF. The DNA for the CDR3 is TGTGCCAGTAGTATAGAAAGGACAGGGCACTATGGCTACACCTTC. V gene TRBV19 combines with J gene TRBJ1-2; 8 bases are shared with TRBD1. The length of the CDR3 is 15 residues. The trim removed 0 bases at V and 3 bases at J, leaving 3 bases unmatched. Germline V gene sequence: CDR1 LNHDA, CDR2 SQIVND (reference sequence). Full variable domain (remainder filled in from reference TRBV19 and TRBJ1-2): DGGITQSPKYLFRKEGQNVTLSCEQNLNHDAMYWYRQDPGQGLRLIYYSQIVNDFQKGDIAEGYSVSREKKESFPLTVTSAQKNPTAFYLCASSIERTGHYGYTFGSGTRLTVV.

V and J are TRBV9 and TRBJ1-2; the D gene is possibly TRBD1 (5 bases). Germline CDR1 reads SGDLS; CDR2 reads YYNGEE. V lost 4 bases to trimming and J lost 6 bases, with 16 bases between them. This CDR3 is 14 amino acids long. The chain's CDR3 is CASSPWGEENGYTF. The CDR3 DNA sequence: TGTGCCAGCAGCCCCTGGGGGGAGGAGAATGGCTACACCTTC.

This chain joins TRBV19 and TRBJ1-6, with 7 bases matching TRBD1. Per the germline V gene, CDR1 is LNHDA and CDR2 is SQIVND (reference sequence). J was trimmed by 7 bases and V by 10 bases; bases with no gene match: 10. CDR3 length: 14 amino acids. CDR3 nucleotide sequence: TGTGCCACCCGGACGGGACAGACGAATTCACCCCTCCACTTT. Protein product: CATRTGQTNSPLHF. Filled out from reference TRBV19 and TRBJ1-6, the complete variable domain reads DGGITQSPKYLFRKEGQNVTLSCEQNLNHDAMYWYRQDPGQGLRLIYYSQIVNDFQKGDIAEGYSVSREKKESFPLTVTSAQKNPTAFYLCATRTGQTNSPLHFGNGTRLTVT.

Of note for this clone: The same CDR3 also results from other DNA sequences found in this sample. The J gene is TRBJ1-5, the V gene TRBV9; D gene ambiguous. The CDR3 spans 14 residues. The V end lost 0 bases, the J end lost 6 bases, and 10 bases lay between the germline ends. Germline V gives CDR1 SGDLS, CDR2 YYNGEE. DNA for the CDR3: TGTGCCAGCAGCGTAGGCGGGGTTGGTCAGCCCCAGCATTTT. Translating it yields CASSVGGVGQPQHF.

The chain employs TRBV15 and TRBJ2-5; D remains unclear. The V gene's germline CDR1 is LNHNV and CDR2 YYDKDF (reference sequence). Trimming cost V 0 bases and J 1 base, with 9 bases left between them. The CDR3 covers 15 residues. CDR3: CATSRDPTFQETQYF. In DNA form, the CDR3 reads TGTGCCACCAGCAGAGATCCTACCTTCCAAGAGACCCAGTACTTC. Supplemented by reference TRBV15 and TRBJ2-5, the full variable domain reads DAMVIQNPRYQVTQFGKPVTLSCSQTLNHNVMYWYQQKSSQAPKLLFHYYDKDFNNEADTPDNFQSRRPNTSFCFLDIRSPGLGDTAMYLCATSRDPTFQETQYFGPGTRLLVL.

The genes are TRBV6-4 and TRBJ1-6, with 8 bases identical to TRBD1. This CDR3 is built from 15 residues. V lost 3 bases and J lost 6; bases outside the gene matches: 4. Per the germline V gene, CDR1 is MRHNA and CDR2 is SNTAGT. The DNA of the CDR3 is TGTGCCAGCAGTGAAGGGACAGGATCTAATTCACCCCTCCACTTT. This translates into CASSEGTGSNSPLHF.

The V call is TRBV9, the J call TRBJ2-3, with a tentative D call TRBD2 (6 bases). V was clipped by 4 bases and J by 0 bases, with 15 bases between them. The V gene's germline CDR1 is SGDLS and CDR2 YYNGEE. The CDR3 loop spans 16 amino acids. DNA for the CDR3: TGTGCCAGCAGCCCCAGGGCGGGGTGGAGCACAGATACGCAGTATTTT. Encoded protein: CASSPRAGWSTDTQYF.

This chain uses TRBV19 with TRBJ1-5; D remains unclear. The CDR3 loop spans 12 amino acids. The V end was cut by 4 bases, the J end by 4 bases, with 5 bases between. Germline V CDR1 and CDR2: LNHDA, SQIVND (reference sequence). The CDR3 loop reads CASSRENQPQHF. DNA for the CDR3: TGTGCCAGTAGTAGGGAGAATCAGCCCCAGCATTTT.